The 20 T cell receptor beta chains presented below share a single source sample, sequenced in a study of blood T cell repertoires in COVID-19. Using immunoSEQ multiplex PCR, the repertoire was profiled, and TCRdb retains in-frame clones only, with some absent. Of about 280,000 clones listed, roughly 85% are singletons. Sequenced input: PBMCs or T cells enriched from blood (not recorded which). Receptors were obtained from a woman between 45 and 65 years old who had recovered from COVID-19.

The CDR3 DNA is TGTGCTAGTGGTCCGCCGGGACAGCCCTCTGGAAACACCATATATTTT. Translation gives CASGPPGQPSGNTIYF. The chain joins TRBV12-5 to TRBJ1-3; the match to TRBD1 covers 7 bases. The CDR3 has 16 residues. CDR1 LGHNT and CDR2 FRNRAP come from the germline V gene. The V gene end was trimmed by 5 bases and the J gene end by 0 bases; junction bases not matched to a gene: 7.

The gene calls are TRBV5-1 and TRBJ2-5; possible D gene TRBD2, 5 bases. Germline CDR1 SGHRS, CDR2 YFSETQ. This CDR3 comprises 14 residues. V shed 4 bases and J shed 5 bases, with 15 bases lying between them. CDR3 DNA sequence: TGCGCCAGCAGCGCGAGGGCTCGGAGGGAGACCCAGTACTTC. Residues: CASSARARRETQYF.

The chain couples TRBV7-8 to TRBJ1-1; TRBD1 might be the D (5 bases). CDR3 length equals 15 residues. V was shortened by 0 bases and J by 3 bases, with 11 bases between the two germline ends. CDR1 is SGHVS, CDR2 FQNEAQ, per germline. The chain's CDR3 is CASSLALGDYTEAFF. The CDR3 DNA is TGTGCCAGCAGCTTAGCGCTGGGGGACTACACTGAAGCTTTCTTT.

The rearrangement joins TRBV2 to TRBJ1-6; 8 bases map to TRBD1. Germline trimming cut 7 bases from V and 8 bases from J; bases unmatched to any gene: 7. Germline V gene sequence: CDR1 SNHLY, CDR2 FYNNEI. The CDR3 totals 14 residues. The DNA of the CDR3 is TGTGCCAGCACCCAGGACAGGGATTATTCACCCCTCCACTTT. It codes for CASTQDRDYSPLHF.

The chain joins TRBV18 to TRBJ1-1; the D is unclear. With 1 base removed from V and 2 bases from J, the gap between germline ends came to 11 bases. The CDR3 runs 15 residues. Germline V lookup: CDR1 KGHSH, CDR2 LQKENI. The CDR3 nucleotides are TGTGCCAGCTCACCACTGCCAGGCAAAAACACTGAAGCTTTCTTT. Its translation is CASSPLPGKNTEAFF.

V usage is TRBV6-5 and J usage is TRBJ1-1; D perhaps matches TRBD1 (6 bases). The CDR3 spans 11 residues. Germline V gene lookup returns CDR1 MNHEY and CDR2 SVGAGI. Trimming left V 10 bases short and J 11 bases short, with 17 bases between. CDR3 protein: CATRQAREAFF. CDR3 in DNA: TGTGCCACTCGACAGGCAAGGGAGGCTTTCTTT.

The chain recombines TRBV5-5 with TRBJ2-7; TRBD1 is a possible D gene (5 bases). CDR1 is SGHKS, CDR2 YYEKEE, per germline (reference sequence). V was clipped by 0 bases and J by 3 bases, with 10 bases between them. The CDR3 covers 14 residues. The CDR3 is CASSLEAGFYEQYF. The CDR3, as DNA: TGTGCCAGCAGCTTGGAGGCAGGGTTCTACGAGCAGTACTTC.

This clone was seen a handful of times. V gene TRBV18 combines with J gene TRBJ2-2; TRBD1 aligns across 10 bases. The CDR3 is made up of 17 amino acids. Germline V gene sequence: CDR1 KGHSH, CDR2 LQKENI. With V trimmed by 0 bases and J by 1 base, 2 bases remained unmatched. CDR3 sequence reads: CASSPPGQGRNTGELFF. In DNA form, the CDR3 reads TGTGCCAGCTCACCACCGGGACAGGGGCGGAACACCGGGGAGCTGTTTTTT.

This clone has only a few counts. The CDR3 protein is CASSRSGLLETQYF. The CDR3 region has the DNA TGTGCCAGCAGCCGATCCGGACTACTGGAGACCCAGTACTTC. The rearrangement joins TRBV11-2 to TRBJ2-5, with D possibly being TRBD2 (6 bases). Germline V gives CDR1 SGHAT, CDR2 FQNNGV. This CDR3 has 14 amino acids. Trimming left V 5 bases short and J 5 bases short, with 15 bases between.

J is TRBJ2-3 and V is TRBV5-8, with 10 nucleotides matching TRBD2. Germline assignment: CDR1 SGHTS and CDR2 YDEGEE. The CDR3 has 14 amino acids. After removal of 4 bases from V and 5 bases from J, the junction contained 4 bases not matched to a gene. The DNA of the CDR3 is TGTGCCAGCAGCCGAAGCGGGAGGGGAGATACGCAGTATTTT. Translating gives CASSRSGRGDTQYF.

The chain joins TRBV6-5 to TRBJ2-7, with D maybe TRBD2 (5 bases). Germline V lookup: CDR1 MNHEY, CDR2 SVGAGI. V lost 6 bases and J 1 base, leaving 13 bases between the germline ends. This CDR3 is built from 14 residues. This CDR3 reads CASSDLAKSYEQYF. The CDR3 coding sequence is TGTGCCAGCAGCGATCTAGCAAAGTCCTACGAGCAGTACTTC.

J is TRBJ2-2 and V is TRBV11-2, with 9 nucleotides matching TRBD1. V lost 4 bases to trimming and J lost 3 bases; unmatched junction nucleotides: 6. Looked up from germline, CDR1 is SGHAT and CDR2 is FQNNGV. This CDR3 spans 16 amino acids. CDR3 in DNA: TGTGCCAGCAGCTGGGGTCGGGACAGGGACACCGGGGAGCTGTTTTTT. Translating gives CASSWGRDRDTGELFF.

This chain joins TRBV2 and TRBJ2-1; 7 bases match TRBD2. The CDR3 consists of 14 residues. Germline assignment: CDR1 SNHLY and CDR2 FYNNEI. V lost 5 bases, J lost 5 bases, and 6 bases stayed unmatched. CDR3 DNA: TGTGCCAGCAGTTGGGGCGGGAGTAACAATGAGCAGTTCTTC. This encodes CASSWGGSNNEQFF.

The V and J genes are TRBV29-1 and TRBJ1-1; D unclear. CDR3 size: 12 residues. Germline V gene lookup returns CDR1 SQVTM and CDR2 ANQGSEA. The ends were cut back, 5 bases at V and 0 bases at J, with 7 bases in the middle. In DNA form, the CDR3 reads TGCAGCGTTCGCACACTGAACACTGAAGCTTTCTTT. Encoded protein: CSVRTLNTEAFF.

This chain joins TRBV7-2 and TRBJ1-4, with TRBD1 identical over 10 bases. The germline V gene encodes CDR1 SGHTA and CDR2 FQGNSA. The trim removed 5 bases at V and 4 bases at J, leaving 10 bases unmatched. CDR3 length equals 17 residues. The CDR3 DNA reads as TGTGCCAGCAGCCCAAGACAGGGGGCGCGAGATAATGAAAAACTGTTTTTT. Translation gives CASSPRQGARDNEKLFF.

The table lists this clone with a few counts. The same CDR3 also results from other DNA sequences found in this sample. The chain joins TRBV27 to TRBJ2-7, with 7 nucleotides matching TRBD1. Germline CDR1 and CDR2: MNHEY and SMNVEV (reference sequence). The length of the CDR3 is 14 residues. V gave up 3 bases and J gave up 3 bases; unmatched junction bases: 5. CDR3 DNA: TGTGCCAGCAGTTTTGACAGGGTCAACTACGAGCAGTACTTC. It yields the protein CASSFDRVNYEQYF.

The chain carries TRBV19 and TRBJ1-3; TRBD1 aligns across 7 bases. V lost 4 bases to trimming and J lost 2 bases; unmatched junction nucleotides: 8. Looked up from germline, CDR1 is LNHDA and CDR2 is SQIVND (reference sequence). The CDR3 contains 16 residues. CDR3: CASSNPGGFAGNTIYF. The CDR3 nucleotides read TGTGCCAGTAGTAATCCAGGGGGATTCGCTGGAAACACCATATATTTT.

This chain joins TRBV19 and TRBJ2-3; 10 nucleotides align to TRBD1. Trimming cost V 6 bases and J 2 bases; bases outside gene matches: 11. This CDR3 is 17 amino acids long. Germline V CDR1 and CDR2: LNHDA, SQIVND (reference sequence). The CDR3 reads CASRQDRGTHYTDTQYF. In nucleotides, the CDR3 is TGTGCCAGTAGACAGGACAGGGGGACACATTACACAGATACGCAGTATTTT. The full variable domain, its missing parts supplied by reference TRBV19 and TRBJ2-3, is DGGITQSPKYLFRKEGQNVTLSCEQNLNHDAMYWYRQDPGQGLRLIYYSQIVNDFQKGDIAEGYSVSREKKESFPLTVTSAQKNPTAFYLCASRQDRGTHYTDTQYFGPGTRLTVL.

CDR3 sequence (DNA): TGTGCCAGCAGTGGCACCCGCCTGGGACAGGTTTGGGAGACCCAGTACTTC. Translating it yields CASSGTRLGQVWETQYF. The J gene is TRBJ2-5, the V gene TRBV25-1; 8 nucleotides match TRBD1. The CDR3 totals 17 residues. Germline V gene sequence: CDR1 MGHDK, CDR2 SYGVNS. Losses at the gene ends were 4 bases for V and 5 bases for J; bases not matched to a gene: 15.

The chain uses TRBV20-1 and TRBJ1-1; the D is unclear. The CDR3 contains 12 residues. Germline V gives CDR1 DFQATT, CDR2 SNEGSKA (reference sequence). V dropped 3 bases and J dropped 7 bases, with 12 bases sitting between them. Here the CDR3 DNA reads TGCAGTGCTAGTGAGGGAGTCGGTGAAGCTTTCTTT. This sequence encodes CSASEGVGEAFF.